This T cell receptor beta chain is from a study of blood T cell repertoires in COVID-19 (dated by TCRdb to the early 2020s). About the study as a whole: Samples from collaborators originated in the United States, Italy and Spain and spanned both the acute and convalescent phases of COVID-19. The sample metadata nearly always contained a de-identified subject ID, COVID-19 status, age in years and sex. HLA class I and class II types, where available, came from metadata supplied by the sample provider rather than from assay-based typing. Subjects who had been exposed to COVID-19, were actively infected with it, or had recovered from it provided the deeply sampled blood TCRbeta repertoires that made up the dataset. The repertoires were made available in a free public database intended to serve as a resource for research on the immune response to SARS-CoV-2. The prospective study material was composed of cDNA or gDNA derived from T cells, B-cell-depleted T cells, or PBMCs. Samples were obtained from the ongoing ImmuneRACE study (first 160 participants) and from 1,254 subjects provided by 6 global collaborators.

Concerning this clone: Its antigen remains undetermined. No much larger clone exists at a distance of one base, and base qualities are not known.

The V end gives up 2 bases and the J end 0 bases, leaving 2 bases in the junction not matched to a gene. Its CDR3 holds 15 amino acids, cysteine through phenylalanine. This entry keeps only the CDR3 DNA: 45 bases, framed from base 1. Via the germline V gene, CDR1 is SGHRS and CDR2 YFSETQ. Beyond this particular receptor, the publication reports: How much clinical and demographic metadata was included differed by source and by participant, and the metadata was provided uncurated.

TCRbeta CDR3 regions were amplified from genomic DNA using the immunoSEQ Assay, a bias-controlled multiplex PCR. Per the authors' processing: The number of nucleated cells in each sample was estimated by amplification of reference gene primers within the assay. To quantify the absolute abundance of each unique TCRbeta CDR3 rearrangement, sequence reads were collapsed and filtered. For each sample, productive Simpson clonality was calculated as the square root of Simpson's diversity index across productive rearrangements. Entries here come from immuneACCESS through TCRdb and include only in-frame sequences with V and J called. Some clones fail to appear in such tables; in the studies checked, an unresolved V gene covers under half of the shortfall, and the cause of the remainder is unknown. That table furnishes V, J and clone size, whereas the DNA furnished D and trimming. A total of 150,000 to 200,000 clones appear in this sample, less than 85% of them only once. The ten largest clones take up about 6.4% of the sample.

Whole blood was collected in K2EDTA tubes by collaborating institutions according to the institutions' own protocols. For TCRbeta analysis, collaborators shipped samples in one of three forms: frozen whole blood, isolated PBMCs, or DNA extracted from either of those sample types. This sequence uses TRBV5-1 and TRBJ2-3; 8 nucleotides in the junction match TRBD2. Sequences were obtained from peripheral blood. The clonotype originates from a human donor in a cohort sampled during active COVID-19. The sequence in DNA is TGCGCCAGCAGCTTCACGGGGGGGAGCACAGATACGCAGTATTTT. This is translated as CASSFTGGSTDTQYF.